This entry is about one T cell receptor (beta chain). Antigen specificity is unknown. The sample originates from a study of shared clonotypes between healthy human individuals. Overall study results and limits: Incomplete sequencing of sorted subsets was indicated by rarefaction despite large depth. Generally, estimated richness proved larger in naive subsets than it did in memory subsets. Generation probabilities of non-shared clonotypes were lower (relative to those shared by all four donors). Collection of samples was limited to blood; tissue repertoires likely differ.

The data were produced by immunoSEQ multiplex PCR, yet TCRdb's version contains in-frame clones alone and is incomplete. This table has 2 million to 2.5 million clones, roughly 93% appearing once. Per the germline V gene, CDR1 is LNHDA and CDR2 is SQIVND (reference sequence). The CDR3 contains 15 residues. V was pared by 4 bases and J by 4 bases, with 7 bases of the junction left unmatched. The chain employs TRBV19 and TRBJ2-1, with 7 bases that match TRBD1. The material sequenced was naive CD4+ T cells from PBMCs. This sample's subset: CD45RA+ positively selected. The TCR sequence derives from a man between 18 and 35 years old in good health. Some clones in this sample may be carry-over from other donors' samples. The CDR3 region has the DNA TGTGCCAGTAGTACCCGGGACAGCCCTTACAATGAGCAGTTCTTC. This codes for CASSTRDSPYNEQFF.